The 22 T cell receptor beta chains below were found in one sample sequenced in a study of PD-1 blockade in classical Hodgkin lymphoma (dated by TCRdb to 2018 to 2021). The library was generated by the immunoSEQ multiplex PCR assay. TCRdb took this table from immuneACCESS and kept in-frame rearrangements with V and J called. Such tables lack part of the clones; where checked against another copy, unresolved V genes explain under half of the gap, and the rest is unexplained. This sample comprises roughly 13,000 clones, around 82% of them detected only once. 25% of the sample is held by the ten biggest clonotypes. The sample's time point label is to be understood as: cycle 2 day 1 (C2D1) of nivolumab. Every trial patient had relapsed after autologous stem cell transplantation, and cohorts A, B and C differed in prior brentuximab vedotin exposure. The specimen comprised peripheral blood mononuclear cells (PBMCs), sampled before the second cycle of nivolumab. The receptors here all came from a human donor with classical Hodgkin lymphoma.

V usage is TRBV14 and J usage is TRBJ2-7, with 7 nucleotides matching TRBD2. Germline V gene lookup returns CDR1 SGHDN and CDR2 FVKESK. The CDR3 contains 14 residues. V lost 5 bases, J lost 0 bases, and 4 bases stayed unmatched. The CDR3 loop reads CASSFGGSSYEQYF. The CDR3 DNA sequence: TGTGCCAGCAGCTTCGGGGGGTCCTCCTACGAGCAGTACTTC.

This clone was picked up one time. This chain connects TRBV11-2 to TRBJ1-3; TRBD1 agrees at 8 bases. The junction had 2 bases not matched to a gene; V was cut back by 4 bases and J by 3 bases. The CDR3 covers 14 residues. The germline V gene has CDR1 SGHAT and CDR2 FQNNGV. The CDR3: CASSYGQGGNTIYF. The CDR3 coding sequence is TGTGCCAGCAGCTACGGACAGGGTGGAAACACCATATATTTT.

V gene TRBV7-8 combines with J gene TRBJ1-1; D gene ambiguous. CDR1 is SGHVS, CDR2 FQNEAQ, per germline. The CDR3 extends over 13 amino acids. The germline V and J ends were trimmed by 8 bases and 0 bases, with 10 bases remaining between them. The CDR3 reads CASLWDLNTEAFF. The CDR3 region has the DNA TGTGCCAGCCTTTGGGATTTGAACACTGAAGCTTTCTTT.

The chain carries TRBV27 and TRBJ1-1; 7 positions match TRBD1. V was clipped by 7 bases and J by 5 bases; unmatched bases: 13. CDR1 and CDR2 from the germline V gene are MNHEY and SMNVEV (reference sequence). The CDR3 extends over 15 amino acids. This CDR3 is CASTPRGQGGTEAFF. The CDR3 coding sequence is TGTGCCAGCACCCCGCGTGGTCAGGGGGGAACTGAAGCTTTCTTT.

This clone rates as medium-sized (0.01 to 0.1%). For the CDR3, the DNA is TGTGCCAGCAGCTTGTTTCTTATAGAAGGCTACACCTTC. This codes for CASSLFLIEGYTF. The V and J genes are TRBV5-6 and TRBJ1-2; D call uncertain. With 1 base removed from V and 8 bases from J, the gap between germline ends came to 12 bases. This CDR3 has 13 residues. Germline V gives CDR1 SGHDT, CDR2 YYEEEE.

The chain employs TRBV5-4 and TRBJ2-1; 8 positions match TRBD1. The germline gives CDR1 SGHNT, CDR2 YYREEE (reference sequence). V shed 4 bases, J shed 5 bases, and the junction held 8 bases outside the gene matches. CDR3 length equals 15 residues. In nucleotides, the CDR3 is TGTGCCAGCAGCCAAGGACAGGGACCAAACAATGAGCAGTTCTTC. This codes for CASSQGQGPNNEQFF.

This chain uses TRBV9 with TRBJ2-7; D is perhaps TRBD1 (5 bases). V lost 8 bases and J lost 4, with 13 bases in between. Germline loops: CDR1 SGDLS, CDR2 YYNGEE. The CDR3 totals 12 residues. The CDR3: CARQGLSYEQYF. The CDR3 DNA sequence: TGTGCCAGGCAGGGCTTGAGTTACGAGCAGTACTTC.

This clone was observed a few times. CDR3: CASSVVPRDTRAEQYF. The CDR3 bases are TGTGCCAGCAGCGTAGTTCCCAGGGACACTAGAGCCGAGCAGTACTTC. J is TRBJ2-7 and V is TRBV9, with a weak D call TRBD1 (6 bases). The CDR3 sequence is 16 residues long. Germline V gene sequence: CDR1 SGDLS, CDR2 YYNGEE. V lost 0 bases to trimming and J lost 6 bases, with 19 bases between them.

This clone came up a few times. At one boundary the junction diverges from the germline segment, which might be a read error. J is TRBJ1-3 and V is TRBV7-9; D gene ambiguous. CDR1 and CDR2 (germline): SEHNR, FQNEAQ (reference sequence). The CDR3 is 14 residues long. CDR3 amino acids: CASSQDWVLDTIYF. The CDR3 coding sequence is TGCGCCAGCAGCCAAGACTGGGTCCTTGACACCATATATTTT.

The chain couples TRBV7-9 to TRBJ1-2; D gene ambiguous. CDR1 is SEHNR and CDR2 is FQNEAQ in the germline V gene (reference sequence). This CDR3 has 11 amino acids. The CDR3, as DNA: TGTGCGACGGGTGGGGACTATGGCTACACCTTC. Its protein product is CATGGDYGYTF.

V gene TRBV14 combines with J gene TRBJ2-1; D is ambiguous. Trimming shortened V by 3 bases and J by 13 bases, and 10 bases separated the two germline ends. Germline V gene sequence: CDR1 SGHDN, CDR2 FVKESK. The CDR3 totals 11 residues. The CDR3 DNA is TGTGCCAGCAGCCACTTCGAGACTCAGTTCTTC. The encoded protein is CASSHFETQFF.

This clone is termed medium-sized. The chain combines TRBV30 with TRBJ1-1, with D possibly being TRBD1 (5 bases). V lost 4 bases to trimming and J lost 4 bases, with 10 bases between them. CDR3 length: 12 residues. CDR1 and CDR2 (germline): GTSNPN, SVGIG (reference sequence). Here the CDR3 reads CAWNGGTTEAFF. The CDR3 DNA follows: TGTGCCTGGAACGGGGGAACCACTGAAGCTTTCTTT.

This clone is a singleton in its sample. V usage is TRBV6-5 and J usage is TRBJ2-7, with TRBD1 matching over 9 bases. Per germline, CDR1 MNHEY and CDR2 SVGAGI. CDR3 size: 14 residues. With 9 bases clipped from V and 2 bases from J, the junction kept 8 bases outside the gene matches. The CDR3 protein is CASIGGTGTYEQYF. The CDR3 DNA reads TGTGCCAGTATAGGGGGGACAGGGACCTACGAGCAGTACTTC.

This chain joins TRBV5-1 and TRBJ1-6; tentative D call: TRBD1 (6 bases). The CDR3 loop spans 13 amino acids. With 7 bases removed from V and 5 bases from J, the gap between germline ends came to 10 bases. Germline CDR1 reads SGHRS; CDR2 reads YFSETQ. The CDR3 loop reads CASQRQDNSPLHF. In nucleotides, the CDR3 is TGCGCCAGCCAAAGACAGGATAATTCACCCCTCCACTTT.

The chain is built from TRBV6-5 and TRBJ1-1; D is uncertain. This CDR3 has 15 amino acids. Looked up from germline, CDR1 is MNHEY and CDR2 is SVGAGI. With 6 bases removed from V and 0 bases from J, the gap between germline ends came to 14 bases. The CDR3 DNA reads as TGTGCCAGCAGAAAACCGGGTGGGATGAACACTGAAGCTTTCTTT. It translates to CASRKPGGMNTEAFF.

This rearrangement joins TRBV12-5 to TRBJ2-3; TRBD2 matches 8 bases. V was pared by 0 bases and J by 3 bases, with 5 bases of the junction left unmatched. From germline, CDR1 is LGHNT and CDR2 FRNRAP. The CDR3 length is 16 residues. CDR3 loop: CASGLVRGGLTDTQYF. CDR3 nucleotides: TGTGCTAGTGGTTTGGTCCGGGGGGGGTTGACAGATACGCAGTATTTT. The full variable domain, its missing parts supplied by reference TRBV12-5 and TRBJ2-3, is DARVTQTPRHKVTEMGQEVTMRCQPILGHNTVFWYRQTMMQGLELLAYFRNRAPLDDSGMPKDRFSAEMPDATLATLKIQPSEPRDSAVYFCASGLVRGGLTDTQYFGPGTRLTVL.

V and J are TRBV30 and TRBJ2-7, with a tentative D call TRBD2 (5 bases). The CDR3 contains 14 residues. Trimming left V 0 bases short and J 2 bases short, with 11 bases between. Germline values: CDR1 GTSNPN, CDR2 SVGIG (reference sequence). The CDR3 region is CAWSVKGVTYEQYF. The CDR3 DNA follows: TGTGCCTGGAGTGTTAAGGGAGTTACCTACGAGCAGTACTTC.

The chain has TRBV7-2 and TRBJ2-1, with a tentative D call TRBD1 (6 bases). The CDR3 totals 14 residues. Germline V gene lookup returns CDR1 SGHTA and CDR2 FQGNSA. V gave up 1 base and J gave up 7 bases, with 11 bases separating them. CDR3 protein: CASSLVGTGNEQFF. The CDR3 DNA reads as TGTGCCAGCAGCTTAGTCGGAACAGGGAATGAGCAGTTCTTC.

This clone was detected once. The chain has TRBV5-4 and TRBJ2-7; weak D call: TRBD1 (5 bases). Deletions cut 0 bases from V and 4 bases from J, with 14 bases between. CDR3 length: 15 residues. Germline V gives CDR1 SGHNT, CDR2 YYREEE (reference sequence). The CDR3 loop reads CASSLEGQPDYEQYF. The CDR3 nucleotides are TGTGCCAGCAGCTTGGAGGGGCAGCCCGATTACGAGCAGTACTTC. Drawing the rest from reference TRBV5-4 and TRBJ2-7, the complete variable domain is ETGVTQSPTHLIKTRGQQVTLRCSSQSGHNTVSWYQQALGQGPQFIFQYYREEENGRGNFPPRFSGLQFPNYSSELNVNALELDDSALYLCASSLEGQPDYEQYFGPGTRLTVT.

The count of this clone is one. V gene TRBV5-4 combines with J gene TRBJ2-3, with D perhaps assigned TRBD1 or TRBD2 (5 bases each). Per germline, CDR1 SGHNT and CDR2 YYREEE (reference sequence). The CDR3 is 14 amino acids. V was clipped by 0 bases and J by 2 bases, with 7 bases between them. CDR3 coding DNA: TGTGCCAGCAGCTTGGGGGGGTTCACAGATACGCAGTATTTT. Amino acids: CASSLGGFTDTQYF.

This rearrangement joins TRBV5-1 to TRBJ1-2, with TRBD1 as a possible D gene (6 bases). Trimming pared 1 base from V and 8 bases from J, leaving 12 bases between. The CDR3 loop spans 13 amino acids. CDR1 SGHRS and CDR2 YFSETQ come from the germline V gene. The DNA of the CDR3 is TGCGCCAGCAGCTTGCAGGGGATGGGAGGCTACACCTTC. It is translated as CASSLQGMGGYTF.

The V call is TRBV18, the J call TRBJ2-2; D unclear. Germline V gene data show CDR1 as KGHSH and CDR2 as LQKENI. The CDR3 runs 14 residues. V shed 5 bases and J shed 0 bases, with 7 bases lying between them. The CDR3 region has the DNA TGTGCCAGCTCAGCAGGACCGAACACCGGGGAGCTGTTTTTT. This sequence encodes CASSAGPNTGELFF. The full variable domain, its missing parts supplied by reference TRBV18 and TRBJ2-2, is NAGVMQNPRHLVRRRGQEARLRCSPMKGHSHVYWYRQLPEEGLKFMVYLQKENIIDESGMPKERFSAEFPKEGPSILRIQQVVRGDSAAYFCASSAGPNTGELFFGEGSRLTVL.